Each of the 18 T cell receptor beta chains below was sequenced from the same sample in a study of cytomegalovirus exposure and HLA in healthy donors. The PCR used 60 Vbeta and 13 Jbeta primers. The data were produced by immunoSEQ multiplex PCR, yet TCRdb's version contains in-frame clones alone and is incomplete. Among about 120,000 clones listed, more than 75% were seen once. Sequenced material: PBMCs. The source is a man aged 35 to 55 in good health and CMV-seronegative.

The chain joins TRBV5-1 to TRBJ2-2; the D is unclear. CDR3 length: 13 amino acids. Trimming stripped 4 bases from V and 7 bases from J, with 11 bases between. Germline loops: CDR1 SGHRS, CDR2 YFSETQ. The CDR3 bases are TGCGCCAGCAGCCGCGGAGTGAACGGGGAGCTGTTTTTT. Its protein product is CASSRGVNGELFF.

The rearrangement uses TRBV5-1 and TRBJ2-2, with TRBD1 matching over 9 bases. The CDR3 length is 16 residues. V shed 4 bases, J shed 4 bases, and the junction held 8 bases outside the gene matches. Germline V gene lookup returns CDR1 SGHRS and CDR2 YFSETQ. CDR3 region: CASSPPGQGGTGELFF. The CDR3 DNA reads as TGCGCCAGCAGCCCCCCGGGACAGGGAGGCACCGGGGAGCTGTTTTTT.

This sequence joins TRBV7-6 and TRBJ1-2, with 7 positions matching TRBD1. The germline gives CDR1 SGHVS, CDR2 FNYEAQ. The CDR3 is 16 residues long. After removal of 1 base from V and 3 bases from J, the junction contained 8 bases not matched to a gene. The DNA for the CDR3 is TGTGCCAGCAGCTTAGGACCACCGGGACAGCACTATGGCTACACCTTC. Translation gives CASSLGPPGQHYGYTF.

In its sample, this clone was seen once. J is TRBJ1-2 and V is TRBV27; 9 positions agree with TRBD1. The CDR3 is 14 amino acids. Germline CDR1 and CDR2: MNHEY and SMNVEV (reference sequence). With 5 bases clipped from V and 8 bases from J, the junction kept 9 bases outside the gene matches. The CDR3 loop reads CASSISTGGGGYTF. Here the CDR3 DNA reads TGTGCCAGCAGTATCTCGACAGGGGGTGGAGGCTACACCTTC.

This clone was recorded only once. This chain joins TRBV15 and TRBJ1-4; D is unclear. The CDR3 totals 15 residues. The V end was cut by 3 bases, the J end by 3 bases, with 11 bases between. In germline, CDR1 is LNHNV, CDR2 YYDKDF (reference sequence). CDR3 amino acids: CATSREGRANEKLFF. In DNA form, the CDR3 reads TGTGCCACCAGCAGGGAAGGGAGGGCTAATGAAAAACTGTTTTTT. Using reference TRBV15 and TRBJ1-4 for the parts outside the CDR3, the full variable domain is DAMVIQNPRYQVTQFGKPVTLSCSQTLNHNVMYWYQQKSSQAPKLLFHYYDKDFNNEADTPDNFQSRRPNTSFCFLDIRSPGLGDTAMYLCATSREGRANEKLFFGSGTQLSVL.

The chain employs TRBV5-6 and TRBJ1-6, with 8 bases matching TRBD1. Germline V gives CDR1 SGHDT, CDR2 YYEEEE. The CDR3 is 15 amino acids. With 4 bases clipped from V and 7 bases from J, the junction kept 7 bases outside the gene matches. The DNA for the CDR3 is TGTGCCAGCAGCCGTCCGACAGGGGTAAATTCACCCCTCCACTTT. As protein: CASSRPTGVNSPLHF.

J is TRBJ2-1 and V is TRBV5-1; 8 nucleotides match TRBD2. The V segment lost 4 bases and the J segment 12 bases; nucleotides outside the gene matches: 9. Looked up from germline, CDR1 is SGHRS and CDR2 is YFSETQ. This CDR3 is built from 13 residues. CDR3 sequence (DNA): TGCGCCAGCAGCCCTGAGGGACTAGGAACGCAGTTCTTC. It yields the protein CASSPEGLGTQFF.

This rearrangement joins TRBV29-1 to TRBJ1-5; TRBD1 aligns across 12 bases. Germline V lookup: CDR1 SQVTM, CDR2 ANQGSEA. The CDR3 loop spans 15 amino acids. V trimming: 5 bases; J trimming: 6 bases; junction bases outside the gene matches: 8. The CDR3, as DNA: TGCAGCGTTCGAGGGACAGGGGGCGAGAGTCAGCCCCAGCATTTT. This gives the protein CSVRGTGGESQPQHF.

This chain links TRBV27 with TRBJ1-6; D gene unclear. CDR3 length: 16 amino acids. Trimming removed 0 bases from V and 6 bases from J, with 12 bases in between. Per germline, CDR1 MNHEY and CDR2 SMNVEV (reference sequence). This CDR3 is CASSLSLNTLNSPLHF. The CDR3, as DNA: TGTGCCAGCAGTTTATCCCTTAACACGCTTAATTCACCCCTCCACTTT.

This sequence joins TRBV7-9 and TRBJ1-1; possible D gene TRBD1, 6 bases. V was cut by 5 bases and J by 7 bases, with 20 bases left in between. Germline CDR1 and CDR2: SEHNR and FQNEAQ (reference sequence). The CDR3 contains 15 residues. The CDR3 loop reads CASSPLQGARSEAFF. As DNA, the CDR3 is TGTGCCAGCAGCCCATTACAGGGAGCTCGGAGTGAAGCTTTCTTT.

Only one count was recorded for this clone. The chain uses TRBV11-2 and TRBJ2-1, with TRBD2 matching over 8 bases. V shed 1 base, J shed 1 base, and the junction held 0 bases outside the gene matches. The CDR3 spans 15 residues. Germline V gives CDR1 SGHAT, CDR2 FQNNGV. CDR3 region: CASSLVAGSYNEQFF. DNA for the CDR3: TGTGCCAGCAGCTTAGTAGCGGGGTCCTACAATGAGCAGTTCTTC.

The V and J genes are TRBV28 and TRBJ1-1, with a possible D match to TRBD1 (5 bases). V was shortened by 7 bases and J by 1 base, with 16 bases between the two germline ends. The CDR3 covers 15 residues. Germline V gene sequence: CDR1 MDHEN, CDR2 SYDVKM. This CDR3 reads CASTPAGTGNTEAFF. As DNA, the CDR3 is TGTGCCAGCACCCCGGCCGGAACAGGGAACACTGAAGCTTTCTTT.

Of note for this clone: One end of the junction varies from germline; a read error may be responsible. The chain employs TRBV6-6 and TRBJ2-7, with D uncertain. This CDR3 is 13 amino acids long. Germline CDR1 reads MNHNY; CDR2 reads SVGAGI (reference sequence). The CDR3 coding sequence is TGTGCCAGCAGGGTCGAGTACGCCTACGAGCAATACTTC. This codes for CASRVEYAYEQYF.

V and J are TRBV5-1 and TRBJ2-7; D is perhaps TRBD1 (5 bases). The V end was cut by 8 bases, the J end by 5 bases, with 11 bases between. The CDR3 runs 11 residues. Looked up from germline, CDR1 is SGHRS and CDR2 is YFSETQ. CDR3 amino acids: CASRQSHEQYF. The CDR3 nucleotides read TGCGCCAGTCGACAGTCCCACGAGCAGTACTTC.

This chain links TRBV7-9 with TRBJ2-7; TRBD1 might be the D (6 bases). The CDR3 extends over 16 amino acids. Germline CDR1 and CDR2: SEHNR and FQNEAQ (reference sequence). V lost 5 bases and J lost 1, with 18 bases in between. CDR3 loop: CASSPLGDTGSYEQYF. Written as DNA, the CDR3 is TGTGCCAGCAGCCCCCTCGGGGACACAGGGTCCTACGAGCAGTACTTC.

The rearrangement links TRBV27 to TRBJ2-1; D may be TRBD2 (5 bases). Trimming took off 3 bases at V and 3 bases at J, with 9 bases between the two ends. The CDR3 is made up of 14 amino acids. Germline CDR1 MNHEY, CDR2 SMNVEV (reference sequence). CDR3 sequence: CASSLEEHYNEQFF. CDR3 DNA: TGTGCCAGCAGTTTGGAGGAACACTACAATGAGCAGTTCTTC.

The CDR3 reads CASSQVPVVGNQPQHF. The CDR3, as DNA: TGTGCCAGCAGCCAAGTTCCGGTAGTCGGGAATCAGCCCCAGCATTTT. This chain connects TRBV4-2 to TRBJ1-5; D is unresolved. This CDR3 has 16 residues. V was shortened by 1 base and J by 4 bases, with 14 bases between the two germline ends. Germline-derived CDR1 and CDR2 are LGHNA and YNFKEQ.

The chain has TRBV6-5 and TRBJ1-1; possibly TRBD1 for D (5 bases). Germline V gene lookup returns CDR1 MNHEY and CDR2 SVGAGI. CDR3 length equals 16 residues. V gave up 0 bases and J gave up 5 bases, with 16 bases separating them. This CDR3 is CASSYSSIRRGTEAFF. The CDR3 nucleotides are TGTGCCAGCAGTTACTCGAGTATACGGAGGGGAACTGAAGCTTTCTTT.